Described below is a single T cell receptor (beta chain) sequence and its context. This sample stems from a study of regulatory T cells in long-lasting Graves disease. Time point: newly diagnosed GD, antithyroid drugs for less than 3 months. Extracted RNA from PBMCs served as the source of the TCR library. To make TCR beta libraries, researchers used iRepertoire HTBI primers and Arm-PCR of CDR3 regions. TCRdb itself ran the multiplex PCR reads through MiXCR, one entry per CDR3 protein. The sample yields about 330,000 distinct CDR3 sequences, 15% to 20% seen once. The germline gives CDR1 SGDLS, CDR2 YYNGEE. This CDR3 spans 14 amino acids. V was pared by 4 bases and J by 2 bases, with 4 bases of the junction left unmatched. The data also belong to a second study, concerning T cells in Graves' hyperthyroidism and ophthalmopathy.

The source material was peripheral blood mononuclear cells (PBMCs), sampled at new diagnosis, from a patient treated with antithyroid drugs. The chain couples TRBV9 to TRBJ2-5; TRBD1 agrees at 8 bases. This clonotype was obtained from a woman under 30 with Graves disease. Written as DNA, the CDR3 is TGTGCCAGCAGCATGGGGACAGGTCAAGAGACCCAGTACTTC. It translates to CASSMGTGQETQYF.